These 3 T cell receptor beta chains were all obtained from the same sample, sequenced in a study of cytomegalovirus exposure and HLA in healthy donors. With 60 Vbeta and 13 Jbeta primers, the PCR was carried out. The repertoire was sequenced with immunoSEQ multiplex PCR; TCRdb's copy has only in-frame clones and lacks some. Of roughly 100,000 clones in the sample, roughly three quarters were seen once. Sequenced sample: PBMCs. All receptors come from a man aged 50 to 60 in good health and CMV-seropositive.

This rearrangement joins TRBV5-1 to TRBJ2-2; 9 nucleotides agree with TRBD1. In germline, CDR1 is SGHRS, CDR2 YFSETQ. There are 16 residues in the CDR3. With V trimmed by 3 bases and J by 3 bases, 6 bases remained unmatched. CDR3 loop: CASSWGQGWDTGELFF. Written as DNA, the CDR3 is TGCGCCAGCAGCTGGGGACAGGGATGGGACACCGGGGAGCTGTTTTTT.

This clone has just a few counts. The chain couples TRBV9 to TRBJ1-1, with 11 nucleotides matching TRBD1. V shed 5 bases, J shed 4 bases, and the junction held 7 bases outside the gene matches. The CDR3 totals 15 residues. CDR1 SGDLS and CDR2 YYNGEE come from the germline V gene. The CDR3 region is CASSGQGAEGTEAFF. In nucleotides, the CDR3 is TGTGCCAGCAGTGGACAGGGGGCGGAAGGCACTGAAGCTTTCTTT.

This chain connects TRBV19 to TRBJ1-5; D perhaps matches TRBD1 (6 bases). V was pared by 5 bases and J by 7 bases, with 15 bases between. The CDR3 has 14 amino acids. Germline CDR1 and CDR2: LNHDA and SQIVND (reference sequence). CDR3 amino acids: CASSRTGSDQPQHF. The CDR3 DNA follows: TGTGCCAGTAGTCGAACAGGGAGTGACCAGCCCCAGCATTTT.